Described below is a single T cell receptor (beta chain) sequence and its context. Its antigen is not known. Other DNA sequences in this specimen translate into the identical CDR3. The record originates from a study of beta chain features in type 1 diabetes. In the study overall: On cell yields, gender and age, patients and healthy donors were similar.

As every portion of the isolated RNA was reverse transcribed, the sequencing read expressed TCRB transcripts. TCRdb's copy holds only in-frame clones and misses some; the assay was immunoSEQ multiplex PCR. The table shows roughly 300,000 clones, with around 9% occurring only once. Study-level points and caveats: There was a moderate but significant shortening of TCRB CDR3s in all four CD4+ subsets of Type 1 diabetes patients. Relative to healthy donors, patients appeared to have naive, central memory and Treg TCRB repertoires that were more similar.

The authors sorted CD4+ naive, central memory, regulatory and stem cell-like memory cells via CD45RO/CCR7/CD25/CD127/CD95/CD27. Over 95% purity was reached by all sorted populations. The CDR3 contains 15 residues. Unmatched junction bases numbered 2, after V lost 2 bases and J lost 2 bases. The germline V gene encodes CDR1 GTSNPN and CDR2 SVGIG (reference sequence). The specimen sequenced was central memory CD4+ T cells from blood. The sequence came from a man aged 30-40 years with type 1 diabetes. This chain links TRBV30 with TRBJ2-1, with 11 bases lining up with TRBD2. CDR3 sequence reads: CAWSLLAGAYNEQFF. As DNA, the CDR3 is TGTGCCTGGAGTCTACTAGCGGGGGCCTACAATGAGCAGTTCTTC.